The 5 T cell receptor beta chains reported below all come from one sample, sequenced in a study of HIV-infected patients and healthy controls. Each CDR3 protein is one row after TCRdb ran MiXCR on the 5' RACE reads. This table has over 15,000 distinct CDR3 sequences, roughly 15% appearing once. Material for sequencing was CD8+ T cells from blood. All receptors derive from a human donor in good health.

There are many counts of this clonotype. V is TRBV28 and J is TRBJ2-1; 7 nucleotides agree with TRBD2. CDR3 length: 11 residues. Trimming removed 2 bases from V and 14 bases from J; junction bases left unmatched: 3. Germline V gene sequence: CDR1 MDHEN, CDR2 SYDVKM. The DNA for the CDR3 is TGTGCCAGCAGTTTAGGACTAGTGGAGTTCTTC. It yields the protein CASSLGLVEFF.

This chain connects TRBV13 to TRBJ2-6; D perhaps matches TRBD2 (5 bases). Trimming left V 2 bases short and J 1 base short, with 18 bases between. The CDR3 loop spans 19 amino acids. From germline, CDR1 is PRHDT and CDR2 FYEKMQ (reference sequence). The CDR3 loop reads CASSLSGVSGQSGANVLTF. CDR3 bases: TGTGCCAGCAGCTTATCCGGGGTCTCAGGTCAATCTGGGGCCAACGTCCTGACTTTC.

This clonotype has more than one count but fewer than ten. J is TRBJ2-2 and V is TRBV12-3 or TRBV12-4, with D perhaps given as TRBD1 or TRBD2 (5 bases each). V lost 7 bases, J lost 1 base, and 16 bases lay in between. The CDR3 runs to 16 residues. The chain's CDR3 is CASTPERGRNTGELFF. The CDR3 nucleotides are TGTGCCAGCACCCCTGAGAGGGGTCGGAACACCGGGGAGCTGTTTTTT.

In this sample, this clonotype turned up many times. The V and J genes are TRBV6-5 and TRBJ2-3; 11 bases fit TRBD2. The germline V gene has CDR1 MNHEY and CDR2 SVGAGI. The CDR3 has 19 residues. The trim removed 6 bases at V and 1 base at J, leaving 15 bases unmatched. The CDR3 nucleotides are TGTGCCAGCAGCCAGCGGGGACTAGCGGAGTTATGGGGCACAGATACGCAGTATTTT. Its protein product is CASSQRGLAELWGTDTQYF.

V and J are TRBV19 and TRBJ2-3; D possibly uses TRBD1 or TRBD2 (5 bases each). This CDR3 spans 14 amino acids. The ends were cut back, 9 bases at V and 1 base at J, with 14 bases in the middle. Germline V gives CDR1 LNHDA, CDR2 SQIVND (reference sequence). The CDR3 DNA reads TGTGCCAGCCGAGGCCTGGGGGGCACAGATACGCAGTATTTT. This translates into CASRGLGGTDTQYF.